Listed here is a single TCR beta chain. Antigen unknown. This specimen belongs to a study of neurological immune-mediated disorders. Overall study results and limits: No expanded-clone CDR3 amino acid sequence recurred across subjects, suggesting private TCR-beta repertoires. HTLV-1-associated myelopathy had the most TCR clonal expansion, while multiple sclerosis had the least, a level that fell below healthy controls.

The authors produced cDNA by 5'RACE using 10-nucleotide random UMIs. Every sequencing run generated in excess of 180 million TCR-beta sequences. These sequences covered 15-18 subjects. A single record per CDR3 protein comes from TCRdb applying MiXCR to the 5' RACE reads. The data show some 50,000 distinct CDR3 sequences, with under 15% seen just once and less than 5.5% held by the top ten. Time point denoted: longitudinal time-point 2. This CDR3 spans 12 amino acids. Trimming left V 3 bases short and J 6 bases short, with 10 bases between. Per the germline V gene, CDR1 is SGHRS and CDR2 is YFSETQ. The chain recombines TRBV5-1 with TRBJ2-7; no clear D gene. The sample consisted of PBMCs. This TCR was recovered from a male donor with HTLV-1-associated myelopathy (HAM/TSP). CDR3 residues: CASSWARSEQYF. CDR3 nucleotide sequence: TGCGCCAGCAGCTGGGCCCGATCCGAGCAGTACTTC.